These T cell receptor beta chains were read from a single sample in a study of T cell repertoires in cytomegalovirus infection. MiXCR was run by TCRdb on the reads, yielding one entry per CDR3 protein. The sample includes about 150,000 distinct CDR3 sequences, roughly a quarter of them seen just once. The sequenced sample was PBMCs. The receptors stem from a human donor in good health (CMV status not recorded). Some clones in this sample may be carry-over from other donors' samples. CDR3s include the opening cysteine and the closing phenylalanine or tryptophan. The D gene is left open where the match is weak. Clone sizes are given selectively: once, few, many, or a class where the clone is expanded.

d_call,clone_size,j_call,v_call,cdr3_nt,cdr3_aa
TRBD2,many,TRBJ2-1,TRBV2,TGTGCCAGCAGTGTAGGTAGCGGGGGACACAATGAGCAGTTCTTC,CASSVGSGGHNEQFF
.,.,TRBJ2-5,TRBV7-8,TGTGCCAGCAGCTTAGCGGGGGGGGGGCGAGAGACCCGGTACTTC,CASSLAGGGRETRYF
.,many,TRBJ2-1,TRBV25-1,TGTGCCAGCAGTGATCAGGTCCGGTCCAATGAGCAGTTCTTC,CASSDQVRSNEQFF
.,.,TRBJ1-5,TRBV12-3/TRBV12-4,TGTGCCAGCAGTTTAAGGGGGTTTAGCAATCAGCCCCAGCATTTT,CASSLRGFSNQPQHF
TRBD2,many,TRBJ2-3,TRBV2,TGTGCCAGCAGTGAAGTGGAGGGACTAGCATCAGATACGCAGTATTTT,CASSEVEGLASDTQYF
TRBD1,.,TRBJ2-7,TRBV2,TGTGCCAGCAGCCCGGGACAGGGTCGTTACGAGCAGTACTTC,CASSPGQGRYEQYF
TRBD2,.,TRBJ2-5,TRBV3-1,TGTGCCAGCAGCCAAGGGAGCGGGAGCCAAGAGACCCAGTACTTC,CASSQGSGSQETQYF
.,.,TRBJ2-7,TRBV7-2,TGTGCCAGCAGAAAGGCGCCTGTGGGAGATGAGCAGTACTTC,CASRKAPVGDEQYF
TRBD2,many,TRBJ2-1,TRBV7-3,TGTGCCAGCAGCCGCGGGGGGAGCTCCTACAATGAGCAGTTCTTC,CASSRGGSSYNEQFF
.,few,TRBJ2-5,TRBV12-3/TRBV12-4,TGTGCCAGCAGTGGACGGACCGAAGAGACCCAGTACTTC,CASSGRTEETQYF
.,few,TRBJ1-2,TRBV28,TGTGCCAGCAGCACCACAGGGCACTATGGCTACACCTTC,CASSTTGHYGYTF
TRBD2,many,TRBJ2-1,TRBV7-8,TGTGCCAGCAGCTTCTCGGGACTAGCGGTACCGAGCTCCTACAATGAGCAGTTCTTC,CASSFSGLAVPSSYNEQFF
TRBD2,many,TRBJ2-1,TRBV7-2,TGTGCCAGCAGCTCACAAGGCGTTGTAGGGACTAGCAGAGATGAGCAGTTCTTC,CASSSQGVVGTSRDEQFF
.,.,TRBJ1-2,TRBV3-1,TGTGCCAGCAGCCAATTCGATATCGTCAACTATGGCTACACCTTC,CASSQFDIVNYGYTF
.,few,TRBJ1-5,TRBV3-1,TGTGCCAGCAGCCAAGGTGAACAGCCCCAGCATTTT,CASSQGEQPQHF
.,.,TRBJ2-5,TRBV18,TGTGCCAGCTCACCACCAGGTGATCGTGAGACCCAGTACTTC,CASSPPGDRETQYF
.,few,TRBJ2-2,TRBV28,TGTGCCAGCAGTTTTGACCCGAACACCGGGGAGCTGTTTTTT,CASSFDPNTGELFF
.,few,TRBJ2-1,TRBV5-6,TGTGCCAGCAGCTTATGGGAATCCTACAATGAGCAGTTCTTC,CASSLWESYNEQFF
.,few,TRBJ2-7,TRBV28,TGTGCCAGCAGTTTCTTAGGACAAGGCTACGAGCAGTACTTC,CASSFLGQGYEQYF
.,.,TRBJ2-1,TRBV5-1,TGCGCCAGCAGCTTGGTGGGCAGCACGATCTACAATGAGCAGTTCTTC,CASSLVGSTIYNEQFF
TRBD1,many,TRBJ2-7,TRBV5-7,TGTGCCAGCACCAGGACAGGGCTCGACGAGCAGTACTTC,CASTRTGLDEQYF
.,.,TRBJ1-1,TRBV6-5,TGTGCCAGCAGTTACGGCGGCCCGAACACTGAAGCTTTCTTT,CASSYGGPNTEAFF
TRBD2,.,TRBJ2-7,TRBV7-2,TGTGCCAGCAGTTCGCCTACTAGCGGGAGATCCTACGAGCAGTACTTC,CASSSPTSGRSYEQYF
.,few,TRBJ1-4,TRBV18,TGTGCCAGCTCACCCGGGACTGCAACTAATGAAAAACTGTTTTTT,CASSPGTATNEKLFF